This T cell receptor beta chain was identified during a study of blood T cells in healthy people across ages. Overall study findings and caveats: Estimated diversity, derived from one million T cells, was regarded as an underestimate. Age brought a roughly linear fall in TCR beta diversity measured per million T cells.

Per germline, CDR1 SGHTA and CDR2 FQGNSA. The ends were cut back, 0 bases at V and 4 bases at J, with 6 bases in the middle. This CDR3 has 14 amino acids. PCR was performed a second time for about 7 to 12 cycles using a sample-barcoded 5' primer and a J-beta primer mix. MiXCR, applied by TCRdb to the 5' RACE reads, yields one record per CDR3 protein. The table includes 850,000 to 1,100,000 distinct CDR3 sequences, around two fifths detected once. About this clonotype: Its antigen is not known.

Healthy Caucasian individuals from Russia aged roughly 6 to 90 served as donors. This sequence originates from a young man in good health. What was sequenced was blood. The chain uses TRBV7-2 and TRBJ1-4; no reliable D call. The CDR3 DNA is TGTGCCAGCAGCTTAGCCAGGAATAATGAAAAACTGTTTTTT. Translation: CASSLARNNEKLFF.